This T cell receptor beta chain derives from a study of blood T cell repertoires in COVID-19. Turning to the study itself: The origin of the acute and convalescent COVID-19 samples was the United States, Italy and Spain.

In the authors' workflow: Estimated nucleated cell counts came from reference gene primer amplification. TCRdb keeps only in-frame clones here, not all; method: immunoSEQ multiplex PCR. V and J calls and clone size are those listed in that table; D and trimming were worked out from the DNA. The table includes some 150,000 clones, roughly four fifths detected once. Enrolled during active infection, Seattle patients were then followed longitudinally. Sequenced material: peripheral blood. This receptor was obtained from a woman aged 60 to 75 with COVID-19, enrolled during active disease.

CDR3 in amino acids: CASTEGLRDGYTF. The CDR3 DNA reads TGTGCCAGTACGGAGGGTCTGAGGGATGGCTACACCTTC. The chain carries TRBV19 and TRBJ1-2; D remains unclear. V shed 7 bases and J shed 6 bases, with 15 bases lying between them. The CDR3 totals 13 residues. The V gene's germline CDR1 is LNHDA and CDR2 SQIVND (reference sequence).